This TCR beta chain was recovered during a study of shared T cell receptors in the human thymus. Repertoires were generated with immunoSEQ multiplex PCR, while TCRdb's copy carries only in-frame clones and drops some. The repertoire includes about 660,000 clones, more than 70% of them detected once, and 0.0094% sits in the top ten. Germline V gene sequence: CDR1 LGHNA, CDR2 YSLEER. The CDR3 has 14 residues. Deletions cut 0 bases from V and 5 bases from J, with 10 bases between. These data were likewise used in another study, on human thymus T cells. That investigation notes: Donors were healthy Finnish infants having corrective surgery for congenital heart defects. Resections that were taken during corrective heart surgery supplied the thymus tissue. Usage of V and J genes appeared biased in thymic and blood repertoires. Related reports documented highly overlapping thymic repertoires among unrelated individuals.

The sequenced sample was thymocytes. This sequence originates from a boy under three years old with a congenital heart defect. J is TRBJ2-5 and V is TRBV4-3, with D possibly TRBD1 on 5 matching bases. The CDR3 DNA reads TGCGCCAGCAGCCAAGATAGGGGCGAGGAGACCCAGTACTTC. This sequence encodes CASSQDRGEETQYF.